This T cell receptor beta chain was recovered during a study of Ad26.COV2.S vaccination and SARS-CoV-2 variants. General study results and limits: People who got the vaccine or the placebo had similar non-spike TCR breadth.

Treatment specified: approximately 18 received Ad26.COV2.S at low or high dose, single or two shots; about 5 received placebo; per-sample allocation not given. On day 63 after the first injection, vaccine and placebo recipients gave samples. As its vector, the vaccine had Ad26, which expressed Wuhan-strain SARS-CoV-2 spike. Clones were read by immunoSEQ multiplex PCR, and TCRdb kept only the in-frame ones, dropping some. The table records approximately 480,000 clones, around 90% of them present only once. V was pared by 1 base and J by 6 bases, with 7 bases of the junction left unmatched. The CDR3 is made up of 16 amino acids. Germline-derived CDR1 and CDR2 are SGDLS and YYNGEE. Notes on this clone: Its antigen is not known.

The receptor's source is a person between 18 and 59 years old who received the Ad26.COV2.S COVID-19 vaccine or a placebo. Sequenced material: peripheral blood, taken in a trial of Ad26.COV2.S vaccine versus placebo. This sequence joins TRBV9 and TRBJ2-3, with TRBD1 matching 11 bases. CDR3 sequence: CASSVTGQGARDTQYF. CDR3 coding DNA: TGTGCCAGCAGCGTAACAGGACAGGGGGCAAGGGATACGCAGTATTTT.